What follows describes a single T cell receptor (beta chain). This specimen belongs to a study of blood T cell repertoires in COVID-19. On the study more broadly: In each case, the material was cDNA or gDNA derived from T cells, B-cell-depleted T cells, or PBMCs.

CDR1 is PRHDT, CDR2 FYEKMQ, per germline (reference sequence). J gave up 2 bases and V 1 base, and 5 bases lay outside the gene matches. There are 16 residues in the CDR3. As processed by the authors: Amplification of reference gene primers provided the estimated nucleated cell counts. Sequencing was performed with immunoSEQ multiplex PCR; in TCRdb, only in-frame clones are kept and a portion is missing. The V and J calls and the clone size are those of that table, but D and trimming were determined from the DNA. The profile covers fewer than 250,000 clones, with 85% to 95% appearing a single time and over 0.65% taken by the ten largest. A Seattle source enrolled patients during active infection and followed them longitudinally.

The rearrangement uses TRBV13 and TRBJ2-3, with 8 positions matching TRBD1. The sample taken for sequencing was peripheral blood. The source is a man younger than 45 with COVID-19, enrolled during active disease. The CDR3 sequence is CASSLVTGGFTDTQYF. The DNA of the CDR3 is TGTGCCAGCAGCTTAGTAACAGGGGGTTTCACAGATACGCAGTATTTT.